The next 15 T cell receptor beta chains were all read from a single sample in a study of cytomegalovirus exposure and HLA in healthy donors. PCR involved 60 Vbeta and 13 Jbeta primers. Sequencing was performed with immunoSEQ multiplex PCR; in TCRdb, only in-frame clones are kept and a portion is missing. The table shows approximately 100,000 clones, with around four fifths occurring only once. The specimen sequenced was PBMCs. The receptors were gathered from a woman aged 40 to 55 in good health and CMV-seronegative.

The rearrangement joins TRBV28 to TRBJ1-2; D remains unclear. CDR1 is MDHEN, CDR2 SYDVKM, per germline. V gave up 2 bases and J gave up 3 bases, with 19 bases separating them. The CDR3 is 17 residues long. The DNA for the CDR3 is TGTGCCAGCAGTTTAAGGTTTGGTCGAACAGCGGACTATGGCTACACCTTC. It encodes CASSLRFGRTADYGYTF.

The CDR3 is CASSDPGQVREQYF. CDR3 nucleotide sequence: TGTGCCAGCAGTGACCCGGGACAGGTGCGAGAGCAGTACTTC. The gene calls are TRBV28 and TRBJ2-7, with 8 bases fitting TRBD1. The CDR3 is 14 amino acids. V was pared by 5 bases and J by 7 bases, with 10 bases of the junction left unmatched. In germline, CDR1 is MDHEN, CDR2 SYDVKM. The variable domain in full, with the rest retrieved from reference TRBV28 and TRBJ2-7, is DVKVTQSSRYLVKRTGEKVFLECVQDMDHENMFWYRQDPGLGLRLIYFSYDVKMKEKGDIPEGYSVSREKKERFSLILESASTNQTSMYLCASSDPGQVREQYFGPGTRLTVT.

The V call is TRBV28, the J call TRBJ1-2; TRBD1 matches at 9 bases. The CDR3 runs 14 residues. The J segment lost 7 bases and the V segment lost 6 bases, leaving 9 bases of the junction unmatched. From germline, CDR1 is MDHEN and CDR2 SYDVKM. For the CDR3, the DNA is TGTGCCAGCAGCGGAACACAGGGGGCGTTTGGCTACACCTTC. Its translation: CASSGTQGAFGYTF.

This chain links TRBV28 with TRBJ1-1, with a possible D match to TRBD1 (5 bases). This CDR3 is 14 amino acids long. The germline V gene has CDR1 MDHEN and CDR2 SYDVKM. V lost 5 bases and J 5 bases, leaving 15 bases between the germline ends. CDR3 amino acids: CASSLRQPGTEAFF. The CDR3 bases are TGTGCCAGCAGTCTCAGACAGCCAGGTACTGAAGCTTTCTTT.

This sequence joins TRBV19 and TRBJ2-1; 8 nucleotides line up with TRBD1. The CDR3 is made up of 15 amino acids. With 5 bases clipped from V and 2 bases from J, the junction kept 5 bases outside the gene matches. Looked up from germline, CDR1 is LNHDA and CDR2 is SQIVND (reference sequence). CDR3 sequence (DNA): TGTGCCAGTAGTCCCGCGGACAGGGCCTACAATGAGCAGTTCTTC. This translates into CASSPADRAYNEQFF.

This clone was detected once. The rearrangement links TRBV6-5 to TRBJ2-1, with 12 bases lining up with TRBD2. Germline assignment: CDR1 MNHEY and CDR2 SVGAGI. The trim removed 8 bases at V and 4 bases at J, leaving 6 bases unmatched. The CDR3 runs 15 residues. CDR3 loop: CASGGGLAGYNEQFF. CDR3 nucleotides: TGTGCCAGCGGAGGCGGACTAGCGGGATACAATGAGCAGTTCTTC.

The genes are TRBV7-2 and TRBJ1-5, with D possibly matching TRBD1 (6 bases). The CDR3 consists of 17 residues. Trimming took off 1 base at V and 0 bases at J, with 13 bases between the two ends. The germline V gene has CDR1 SGHTA and CDR2 FQGNSA. CDR3 sequence reads: CASSLDRAIYSNQPQHF. The CDR3 DNA reads as TGTGCCAGCAGCTTAGACAGGGCTATATATAGCAATCAGCCCCAGCATTTT. The full variable domain, in which reference TRBV7-2 and TRBJ1-5 provide the parts outside the CDR3, is GAGVSQSPSNKVTEKGKDVELRCDPISGHTALYWYRQSLGQGLEFLIYFQGNSAPDKSGLPSDRFSAERTGGSVSTLTIQRTQQEDSAVYLCASSLDRAIYSNQPQHFGDGTRLSIL.

The chain links TRBV10-3 to TRBJ2-1; 10 nucleotides match TRBD2. The CDR3 length is 13 residues. The germline gives CDR1 ENHRY, CDR2 SYGVKD. J lost 8 bases, V lost 6 bases, and 4 bases had no gene match. CDR3 nucleotide sequence: TGTGCCATCAGCCAGCGGGAGGGAGATGAGCAGTTCTTC. Translation: CAISQREGDEQFF.

The chain recombines TRBV7-8 with TRBJ2-3; D call uncertain. The germline CDR1 and CDR2 sequences are SGHVS and FQNEAQ. V dropped 0 bases and J dropped 7 bases, with 11 bases sitting between them. The CDR3 is 14 amino acids. The CDR3: CASSLAPMSYTQYF. In DNA, the CDR3 is TGTGCCAGCAGCTTAGCCCCCATGTCATATACGCAGTATTTT.

The chain has TRBV9 and TRBJ2-7; a possible D gene is TRBD2 (5 bases). Germline CDR1 and CDR2: SGDLS and YYNGEE. This CDR3 is 13 amino acids long. V gave up 8 bases and J gave up 0 bases, with 12 bases separating them. In nucleotides, the CDR3 is TGTGCCAGTGGACCGGGAAGCTCCTACGAGCAGTACTTC. Translation: CASGPGSSYEQYF.

This rearrangement joins TRBV5-1 to TRBJ1-2; 7 bases agree with TRBD1. The germline V gene encodes CDR1 SGHRS and CDR2 YFSETQ. V trimming: 2 bases; J trimming: 6 bases; junction bases outside the gene matches: 7. The CDR3 consists of 14 residues. CDR3 DNA: TGCGCCAGCAGCTTCGGACAGGAGGGGAATGGCTACACCTTC. This translates into CASSFGQEGNGYTF.

The chain employs TRBV19 and TRBJ1-1; 8 bases are shared with TRBD1. The CDR3 has 12 amino acids. V was clipped by 7 bases and J by 4 bases; unmatched bases: 2. Germline CDR1 and CDR2: LNHDA and SQIVND (reference sequence). The CDR3 is CASIQGATEAFF. The CDR3 nucleotides are TGTGCCAGTATCCAGGGGGCCACTGAAGCTTTCTTT.

Of note for this clone: This specimen includes other DNA sequences encoding the same CDR3. This chain connects TRBV9 to TRBJ2-7; D possibly corresponds to TRBD2 (5 bases). From germline, CDR1 is SGDLS and CDR2 YYNGEE. The CDR3 consists of 14 residues. The germline V and J ends were trimmed by 0 bases and 0 bases, with 7 bases remaining between them. The CDR3 sequence: CASSVVGSSYEQYF. CDR3 nucleotide sequence: TGTGCCAGCAGCGTAGTAGGGAGCTCCTACGAGCAGTACTTC.

This sequence joins TRBV6-1 and TRBJ2-3; TRBD2 matches 7 bases. J gave up 4 bases and V 7 bases, and 8 bases lay outside the gene matches. Germline CDR1 MNHNS, CDR2 SASEGT. CDR3 length: 14 residues. In nucleotides, the CDR3 is TGTGCCAGCAATGGCGGGAGTCGGGCAGATACGCAGTATTTT. Amino acid sequence: CASNGGSRADTQYF.

CDR3 DNA: TGCGCCAGCAGCTTGGGTGAGCGGGAGAGCAATGAGCAGTTCTTC. Protein: CASSLGERESNEQFF. The chain employs TRBV5-1 and TRBJ2-1; TRBD2 matches at 8 bases. Germline CDR1 SGHRS, CDR2 YFSETQ. The V gene end was trimmed by 0 bases and the J gene end by 6 bases; junction bases not matched to a gene: 5. This CDR3 has 15 amino acids.